Sequencing of this T cell receptor beta chain was carried out in a study of blood T cell repertoires in COVID-19. Study-wide context: Samples of COVID-19 (acute and convalescent) were obtained from the United States, Italy and Spain. T cells, B-cell-depleted T cells, or PBMCs supplied cDNA or gDNA.

As originally analysed: Amplified reference gene primers provided the basis for estimating nucleated cell counts. The repertoire was sequenced with immunoSEQ multiplex PCR; TCRdb's copy has only in-frame clones and lacks some. For V, J and clone size, that table is used; D and trimming come from the DNA. The sample contains 200,000 to 300,000 clones, 87% of which appear only once. CDR1 is LNHDA, CDR2 SQIVND, per germline (reference sequence). There are 17 residues in the CDR3. V shed 4 bases, J shed 0 bases, and the junction held 7 bases outside the gene matches. This chain joins TRBV19 and TRBJ2-1; TRBD1 matches at 9 bases. The sample comprised peripheral blood. The TCR was taken from a man younger than 35 with active or convalescent COVID-19. CDR3 sequence (DNA): TGTGCCAGTAGTAGACGACAGGGGGAACACTCCTACAATGAGCAGTTCTTC. Amino acid sequence: CASSRRQGEHSYNEQFF.